A single sample gave rise to the 3 T cell receptor beta chains below, sequenced in a study of lymphopenia after photon versus proton radiotherapy. Profiling relied on immunoSEQ multiplex PCR, and the TCRdb table lists in-frame clones only, not all of them. The sample contains approximately 71,000 clones, approximately 90% of which appear only once. Sample: peripheral blood, taken from a patient treated with photon-based radiotherapy. These TCRs come from a woman in her sixties or seventies with pancreatic cancer.

The chain combines TRBV7-8 with TRBJ1-5, with 9 bases matching TRBD1. The CDR3 is made up of 17 amino acids. Unmatched junction bases numbered 12, after V lost 5 bases and J lost 4 bases. Germline assignment: CDR1 SGHVS and CDR2 FQNEAQ. In nucleotides, the CDR3 is TGTGCCAGCAGCCCCGGGACAGGGACGTCGAGGAATCAGCCCCAGCATTTT. This gives the protein CASSPGTGTSRNQPQHF.

The V and J genes are TRBV7-2 and TRBJ1-5, with D possibly TRBD1 on 6 matching bases. Germline V gene sequence: CDR1 SGHTA, CDR2 FQGNSA. V dropped 1 base and J dropped 7 bases, with 8 bases sitting between them. There are 13 residues in the CDR3. CDR3: CASSLDRVQPQHF. The CDR3 DNA sequence: TGTGCCAGCAGCTTAGACAGGGTACAGCCCCAGCATTTT. Together with reference TRBV7-2 and TRBJ1-5, the CDR3 gives the full variable domain: GAGVSQSPSNKVTEKGKDVELRCDPISGHTALYWYRQSLGQGLEFLIYFQGNSAPDKSGLPSDRFSAERTGGSVSTLTIQRTQQEDSAVYLCASSLDRVQPQHFGDGTRLSIL.

This chain uses TRBV4-2 with TRBJ2-7, with 7 bases that match TRBD2. Germline V gene sequence: CDR1 LGHNA, CDR2 YNFKEQ. V lost 1 base to trimming and J lost 3 bases; unmatched junction nucleotides: 9. There are 16 residues in the CDR3. The CDR3 DNA reads TGTGCCAGCAGCCAAGTACAAGCTAGCGGAAACTACGAGCAGTACTTC. Encoded protein: CASSQVQASGNYEQYF.